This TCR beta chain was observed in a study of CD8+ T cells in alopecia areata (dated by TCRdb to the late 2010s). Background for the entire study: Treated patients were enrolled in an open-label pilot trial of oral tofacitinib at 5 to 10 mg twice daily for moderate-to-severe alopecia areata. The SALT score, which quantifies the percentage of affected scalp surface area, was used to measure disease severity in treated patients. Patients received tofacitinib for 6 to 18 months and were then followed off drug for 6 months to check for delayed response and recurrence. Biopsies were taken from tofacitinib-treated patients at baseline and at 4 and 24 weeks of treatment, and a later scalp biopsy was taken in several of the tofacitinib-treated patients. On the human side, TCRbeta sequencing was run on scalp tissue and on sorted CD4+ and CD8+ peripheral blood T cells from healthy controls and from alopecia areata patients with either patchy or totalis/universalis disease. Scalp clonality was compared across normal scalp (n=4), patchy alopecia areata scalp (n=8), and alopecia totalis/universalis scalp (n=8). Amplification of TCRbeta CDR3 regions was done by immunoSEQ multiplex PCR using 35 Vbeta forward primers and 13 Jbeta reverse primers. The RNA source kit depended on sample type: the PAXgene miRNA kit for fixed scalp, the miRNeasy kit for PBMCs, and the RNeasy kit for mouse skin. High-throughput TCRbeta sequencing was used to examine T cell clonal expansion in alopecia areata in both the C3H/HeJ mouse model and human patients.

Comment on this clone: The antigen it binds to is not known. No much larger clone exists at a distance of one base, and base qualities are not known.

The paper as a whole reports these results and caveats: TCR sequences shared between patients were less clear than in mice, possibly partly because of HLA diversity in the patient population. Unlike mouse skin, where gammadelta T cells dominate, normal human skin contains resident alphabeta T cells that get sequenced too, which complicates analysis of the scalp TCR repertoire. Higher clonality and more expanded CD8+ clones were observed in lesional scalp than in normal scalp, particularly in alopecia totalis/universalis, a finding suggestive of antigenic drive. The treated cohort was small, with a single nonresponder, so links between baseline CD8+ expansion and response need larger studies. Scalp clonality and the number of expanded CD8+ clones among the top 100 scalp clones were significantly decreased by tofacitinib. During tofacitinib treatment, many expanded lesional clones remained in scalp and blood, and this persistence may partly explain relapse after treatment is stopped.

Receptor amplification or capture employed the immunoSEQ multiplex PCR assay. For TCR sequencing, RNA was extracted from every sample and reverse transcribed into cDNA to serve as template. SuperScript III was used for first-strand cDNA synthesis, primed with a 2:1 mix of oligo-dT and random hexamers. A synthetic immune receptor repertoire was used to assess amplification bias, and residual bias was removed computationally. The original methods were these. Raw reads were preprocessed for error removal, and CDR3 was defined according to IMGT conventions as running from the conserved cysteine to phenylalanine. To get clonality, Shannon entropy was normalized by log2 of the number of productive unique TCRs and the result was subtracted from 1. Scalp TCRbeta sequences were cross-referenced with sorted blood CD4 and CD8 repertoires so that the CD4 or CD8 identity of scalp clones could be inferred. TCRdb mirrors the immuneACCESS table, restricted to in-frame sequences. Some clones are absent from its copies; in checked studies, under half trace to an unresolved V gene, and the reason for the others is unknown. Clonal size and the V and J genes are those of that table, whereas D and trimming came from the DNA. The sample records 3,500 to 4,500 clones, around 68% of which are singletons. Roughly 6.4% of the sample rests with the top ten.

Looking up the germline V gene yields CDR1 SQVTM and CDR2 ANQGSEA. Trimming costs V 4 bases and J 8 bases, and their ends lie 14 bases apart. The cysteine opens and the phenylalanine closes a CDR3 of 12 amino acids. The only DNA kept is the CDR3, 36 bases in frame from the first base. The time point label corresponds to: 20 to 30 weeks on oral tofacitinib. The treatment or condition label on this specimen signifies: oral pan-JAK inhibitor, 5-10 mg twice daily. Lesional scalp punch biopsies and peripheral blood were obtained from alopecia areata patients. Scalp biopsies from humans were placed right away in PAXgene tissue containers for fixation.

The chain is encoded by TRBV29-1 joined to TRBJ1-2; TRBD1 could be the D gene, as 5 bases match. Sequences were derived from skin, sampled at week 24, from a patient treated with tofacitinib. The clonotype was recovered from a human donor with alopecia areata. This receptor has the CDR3 CSVASAGKGYTF. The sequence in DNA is TGCAGCGTTGCGTCGGCAGGGAAGGGCTACACCTTC. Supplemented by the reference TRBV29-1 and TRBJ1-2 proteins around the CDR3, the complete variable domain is SAVISQKPSRDICQRGTSLTIQCQVDSQVTMMFWYRQQPGQSLTLIATANQGSEATYESGFVIDKFPISRPNLTFSTLTVSNMSPEDSSIYLCSVASAGKGYTFGSGTRLTVV.